The next 27 T cell receptor beta chains were all read from a single sample in a study of control samples from healthy donors and cancer patients. The table came from immunoSEQ multiplex PCR; TCRdb's copy has only in-frame clones and leaves some out. The sample holds 24,000 or so clones, under 95% seen once. The sample taken for sequencing was PBMCs. These receptors originate from a man aged 50 or older with lung cancer.

The rearrangement uses TRBV27 and TRBJ2-2; 8 positions agree with TRBD1. The length of the CDR3 is 16 residues. Germline assignment: CDR1 MNHEY and CDR2 SMNVEV (reference sequence). With 7 bases clipped from V and 4 bases from J, the junction kept 11 bases outside the gene matches. DNA of the CDR3: TGTGCCAGCATTGGAGTACAGGGGGTCGGCACCGGGGAGCTGTTTTTT. Translation: CASIGVQGVGTGELFF.

V usage is TRBV4-1 and J usage is TRBJ2-3; TRBD1 matches at 7 bases. There are 14 residues in the CDR3. V was pared by 4 bases and J by 4 bases, with 5 bases of the junction left unmatched. Germline V gene data show CDR1 as MGHRA and CDR2 as YSYEKL. Here the CDR3 reads CASSPITGADTQYF. In DNA, the CDR3 is TGCGCCAGCAGCCCGATTACAGGGGCAGATACGCAGTATTTT.

This clone was detected once. V usage is TRBV5-1 and J usage is TRBJ2-5; 11 nucleotides agree with TRBD2. J was trimmed by 5 bases and V by 4 bases; bases with no gene match: 10. Germline V CDR1 and CDR2: SGHRS, YFSETQ. This CDR3 comprises 16 residues. The CDR3 loop reads CASSGGSGGAGETQYF. CDR3 in DNA: TGCGCCAGCAGCGGCGGTAGCGGGGGGGCCGGGGAGACCCAGTACTTC.

The gene calls are TRBV5-6 and TRBJ1-2; D is ambiguous. The CDR3 loop spans 14 amino acids. Germline-derived CDR1 and CDR2 are SGHDT and YYEEEE. The V end lost 2 bases, the J end lost 5 bases, and 13 bases lay between the germline ends. The DNA of the CDR3 is TGTGCCAGCAGCTTTAGAACGAGGCTATATGGCTACACCTTC. It codes for CASSFRTRLYGYTF.

The gene calls are TRBV21-1 and TRBJ2-5; TRBD2, the D gene given by the table, was not confirmed from the DNA. TRBV21-1 is labeled a pseudogene. The CDR3 runs to 16 residues. The CDR3 DNA sequence: TGTGCCAGCAGCCCGAGAAGCGGGGGGGCCTGGGAGACCCAGTACTTC. This translates into CASSPRSGGAWETQYF.

This chain connects TRBV30 to TRBJ1-1; a possible D gene is TRBD1 (6 bases). This CDR3 is 13 amino acids long. CDR1 and CDR2 (germline): GTSNPN, SVGIG (reference sequence). V lost 0 bases, J lost 3 bases, and 8 bases lay in between. The CDR3 spells CAWSVDRYTEAFF. The CDR3 DNA sequence: TGTGCCTGGAGTGTAGACAGGTACACTGAAGCTTTCTTT.

A few counts support this clone. The V gene is TRBV6-5, the J gene TRBJ2-7; 7 bases agree with TRBD1. This CDR3 spans 13 amino acids. J gave up 5 bases and V 8 bases, and 9 bases lay outside the gene matches. CDR1 and CDR2 (germline): MNHEY, SVGAGI. CDR3 nucleotides: TGTGCCAGCTATACGACAGGGAGTGACGAGCAGTACTTC. This sequence encodes CASYTTGSDEQYF.

Only a few counts were recorded for this clone. The rearrangement links TRBV11-2 to TRBJ2-3, with D uncertain. CDR1 and CDR2 (germline): SGHAT, FQNNGV. The CDR3 covers 14 residues. V was pared by 1 base and J by 6 bases, with 11 bases between. This chain's CDR3 is CASSLVLGLDTQYF. CDR3 coding DNA: TGTGCCAGCAGCTTAGTTCTGGGCCTGGATACGCAGTATTTT.

J is TRBJ2-1 and V is TRBV9; no definite D call. The CDR3 has 15 residues. V gave up 0 bases and J gave up 2 bases, with 9 bases separating them. The germline V gene encodes CDR1 SGDLS and CDR2 YYNGEE. The CDR3 region is CASSVVGTPYNEQFF. As DNA, the CDR3 is TGTGCCAGCAGCGTAGTAGGAACCCCCTACAATGAGCAGTTCTTC.

The rearrangement joins TRBV6-5 to TRBJ1-1, with D possibly matching TRBD1 (5 bases). With 3 bases removed from V and 6 bases from J, the gap between germline ends came to 14 bases. Germline assignment: CDR1 MNHEY and CDR2 SVGAGI. There are 14 residues in the CDR3. The CDR3 sequence: CASSYLGVGSEAFF. CDR3 DNA: TGTGCCAGCAGTTATCTAGGGGTCGGGTCTGAAGCTTTCTTT.

The chain carries TRBV12-3 or TRBV12-4 and TRBJ2-5; TRBD2 might be the D (5 bases). This CDR3 has 10 amino acids. V was clipped by 8 bases and J by 4 bases, with 5 bases between them. The CDR3 protein is CASGLETQYF. DNA for the CDR3: TGTGCCAGCGGACTAGAGACCCAGTACTTC.

The V gene is TRBV6-6, the J gene TRBJ1-5; D is possibly TRBD1 (6 bases). V shed 4 bases and J shed 3 bases, with 10 bases lying between them. The length of the CDR3 is 14 residues. CDR1 and CDR2 from the germline V gene are MNHNY and SVGAGI (reference sequence). The CDR3 loop reads CASSSQGNNQPQHF. CDR3 coding DNA: TGTGCCAGCAGTTCACAGGGTAACAATCAGCCCCAGCATTTT.

The chain has TRBV6-5 and TRBJ2-1; 7 nucleotides align to TRBD2. The ends lost 5 bases at V and 0 bases at J; junction bases unmatched: 4. This CDR3 is built from 15 residues. In germline, CDR1 is MNHEY, CDR2 SVGAGI. This CDR3 is CASSRGDYSYNEQFF. CDR3 nucleotides: TGTGCCAGCAGTCGGGGGGACTACTCCTACAATGAGCAGTTCTTC.

The CDR3 DNA follows: TGTGCCAGCAGCCCCCGGAGACAGGGATCCTACGAGCAGTACTTC. Protein sequence: CASSPRRQGSYEQYF. The rearrangement links TRBV7-2 to TRBJ2-7; 7 bases are shared with TRBD1. V shed 5 bases, J shed 1 base, and the junction held 8 bases outside the gene matches. This CDR3 is built from 15 residues. Germline values: CDR1 SGHTA, CDR2 FQGNSA.

The DNA of the CDR3 is TGCGCCAGCAGCCATCTCCCGGGACAGGCCCAAGAGACCCAGTACTTC. Protein product: CASSHLPGQAQETQYF. The chain carries TRBV4-1 and TRBJ2-5; 8 bases map to TRBD1. Germline CDR1 reads MGHRA; CDR2 reads YSYEKL. The CDR3 totals 16 residues. V lost 3 bases and J lost 1; bases outside the gene matches: 7.

V and J are TRBV6-5 and TRBJ1-4; the D gene is possibly TRBD1 (6 bases). Germline loops: CDR1 MNHEY, CDR2 SVGAGI. Trimming took 6 bases from V and 0 from J, leaving 11 bases between them. The CDR3 runs to 15 residues. CDR3 loop: CASRTGVATNEKLFF. In DNA form, the CDR3 reads TGTGCCAGCAGGACAGGAGTCGCAACTAATGAAAAACTGTTTTTT.

The chain joins TRBV5-4 to TRBJ1-5; D remains ambiguous. V lost 1 base, J lost 5 bases, and 7 bases lay in between. Germline CDR1 SGHNT, CDR2 YYREEE (reference sequence). The CDR3 length is 13 residues. CDR3 residues: CASSLNVDQPQHF. The CDR3 nucleotides read TGTGCCAGCAGCTTGAACGTCGATCAGCCCCAGCATTTT.

The chain has TRBV27 and TRBJ1-1; D not resolved. The ends were cut back, 4 bases at V and 1 base at J, with 10 bases in the middle. The CDR3 spans 14 residues. CDR1 and CDR2 from the germline V gene are MNHEY and SMNVEV (reference sequence). CDR3 amino acids: CASSSLTTNTEAFF. The CDR3 nucleotides read TGTGCCAGCAGTTCCCTCACGACGAACACTGAAGCTTTCTTT.

The chain links TRBV6-2 or TRBV6-3 to TRBJ2-1, with TRBD2 identical over 11 bases. Per germline, CDR1 MNHEY and CDR2 SVGEGT. The V and J ends lost 4 bases and 2 bases, in that order; junction bases with no gene match: 7. The CDR3 is 17 amino acids. The CDR3 is CASSSLLAGGTYNEQFF. CDR3 DNA sequence: TGTGCCAGCAGTTCACTTCTAGCGGGGGGTACCTACAATGAGCAGTTCTTC.

The count of this clone is one. The chain has TRBV12-3 or TRBV12-4 and TRBJ2-1; D not resolved. Trimming removed 5 bases from V and 5 bases from J, with 7 bases in between. The CDR3 length is 12 residues. The CDR3: CASSRTNNEQFF. DNA of the CDR3: TGTGCCAGCAGTCGGACCAACAATGAGCAGTTCTTC.

J is TRBJ2-5 and V is TRBV7-3; 7 bases match TRBD2. This CDR3 spans 16 amino acids. CDR1 is SGHTA and CDR2 is FQGTGA in the germline V gene. Unmatched junction bases numbered 8, after V lost 1 base and J lost 3 bases. The DNA for the CDR3 is TGTGCCAGCAGCTTAAGTCCAGCAGCGGGGAAAGAGACCCAGTACTTC. Amino acid sequence: CASSLSPAAGKETQYF.

The rearrangement links TRBV10-1 to TRBJ2-5; possible D gene TRBD2, 5 bases. Germline V lookup: CDR1 WNHNN, CDR2 SYGVQD (reference sequence). The CDR3 length is 14 residues. The V and J ends lost 8 bases and 0 bases respectively, with 13 bases between them. The CDR3 DNA follows: TGCGCCAGCTCCCCCCGGCGGGACCAAGAGACCCAGTACTTC. Encoded protein: CASSPRRDQETQYF.

The rearrangement links TRBV5-1 to TRBJ2-5; D may be TRBD2 (5 bases). Germline V gives CDR1 SGHRS, CDR2 YFSETQ. The CDR3 sequence is 13 residues long. V shed 1 base and J shed 3 bases, with 7 bases lying between them. DNA for the CDR3: TGCGCCAGCAGCTTGAACGGGGAAGAGACCCAGTACTTC. Translation gives CASSLNGEETQYF.

The chain recombines TRBV19 with TRBJ1-1, with 9 bases matching TRBD1. Per germline, CDR1 LNHDA and CDR2 SQIVND (reference sequence). Unmatched junction bases numbered 4, after V lost 3 bases and J lost 2 bases. There are 15 residues in the CDR3. The CDR3 nucleotides read TGTGCCAGTAGTATGGACAGGGGTGGAAACACTGAAGCTTTCTTT. Amino acids: CASSMDRGGNTEAFF.

This chain links TRBV5-4 with TRBJ2-5; tentatively, D is TRBD2 (5 bases). Near its end, the DNA agrees better with TRBJ2-7, so the J call may be wrong. The germline V gene encodes CDR1 SGHNT and CDR2 YYREEE (reference sequence). The CDR3 sequence is 14 residues long. The CDR3, as DNA: TGTGCCAGCAGCCTCCTGGACTCTACCTACGAGCAGTACTTC. Protein sequence: CASSLLDSTYEQYF.

This chain joins TRBV13 and TRBJ2-7; 13 bases are shared with TRBD2. Trimming took 4 bases from V and 2 from J; bases not matched to a gene: 8. The CDR3 spans 17 residues. Germline lookup yields CDR1 PRHDT and CDR2 FYEKMQ (reference sequence). CDR3 region: CASSSRGTSGAAYEQYF. DNA of the CDR3: TGTGCCAGCAGCTCGAGAGGGACTAGCGGGGCAGCCTACGAGCAGTACTTC.

The sample holds a few counts of this clone. The chain joins TRBV11-3 to TRBJ2-1; D not certain. From germline, CDR1 is SGHNT and CDR2 YENEEA. Trimming cost V 4 bases and J 6 bases, with 10 bases left between them. The CDR3 has 13 amino acids. In DNA form, the CDR3 reads TGTGCCAGCAGCTCAAACAGCGTCAATGAGCAGTTCTTC. It codes for CASSSNSVNEQFF.